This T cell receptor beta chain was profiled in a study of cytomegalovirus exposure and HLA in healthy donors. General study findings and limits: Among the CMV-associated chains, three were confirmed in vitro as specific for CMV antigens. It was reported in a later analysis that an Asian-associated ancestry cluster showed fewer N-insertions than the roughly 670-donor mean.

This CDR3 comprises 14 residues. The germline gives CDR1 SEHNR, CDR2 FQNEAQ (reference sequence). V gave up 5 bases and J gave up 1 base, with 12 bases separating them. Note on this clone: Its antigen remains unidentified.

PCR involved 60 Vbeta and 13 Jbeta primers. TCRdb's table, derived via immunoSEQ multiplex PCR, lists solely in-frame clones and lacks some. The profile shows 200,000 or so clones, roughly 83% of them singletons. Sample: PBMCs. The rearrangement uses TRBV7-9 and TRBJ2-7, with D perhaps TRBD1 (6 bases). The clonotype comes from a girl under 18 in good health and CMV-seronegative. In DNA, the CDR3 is TGTGCCAGCAGCCCCCCAGGGGTGTCCTACGAGCAGTACTTC. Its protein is CASSPPGVSYEQYF.